This passage covers 19 T cell receptor beta chains from one sample sequenced in a study of regulatory T cells in long-lasting Graves disease. Time point of the sample: newly diagnosed GD, antithyroid drugs for less than 3 months. The TCR library used RNA extracted from PBMCs. Both iRepertoire HTBI primers and Arm-PCR of CDR3 regions were used to build the TCR beta libraries. TCRdb re-called the multiplex PCR reads through MiXCR, storing one row per CDR3 protein. The table lists 400,000 to 500,000 distinct CDR3 sequences, 15% of them singletons. These sequences were also reported in another study, on T cells in Graves' hyperthyroidism and ophthalmopathy.

Source: peripheral blood mononuclear cells (PBMCs), taken at new diagnosis, from a patient treated with antithyroid drugs. The receptors originated from a middle-aged woman with Graves disease.

This clonotype occurred many times. V gene TRBV4-1 combines with J gene TRBJ2-2; D not certain. The V gene lost 0 bases and the J gene lost 8 bases, with 10 bases spanning the gap. Germline lookup yields CDR1 MGHRA and CDR2 YSYEKL. This CDR3 is built from 14 residues. The CDR3 is CASSQDRSRGELFF. The CDR3 bases are TGCGCCAGCAGCCAAGACCGGAGTCGAGGGGAGCTGTTTTTT.

Points on this clonotype: A single base separates this from a much larger clone, so it may be a read error. V usage is TRBV6-9 and J usage is TRBJ2-3, with D uncertain. Trimming cost V 3 bases and J 2 bases, with 9 bases left between them. The CDR3 spans 14 residues. Germline V gene sequence: CDR1 MNHGY, CDR2 SVAAGI. The CDR3 here is CASSYWPDTDTQYF. The CDR3 bases are TGTGCCAGCAGTTACTGGCCGGACACAGATACGCAGTATTTT.

The chain couples TRBV4-1 to TRBJ2-7; weak D call: TRBD1 (6 bases). The germline V gene has CDR1 MGHRA and CDR2 YSYEKL. The V gene lost 3 bases and the J gene lost 2 bases, with 17 bases spanning the gap. The CDR3 is made up of 16 amino acids. CDR3 in amino acids: CASSHVVTSGAYEQYF. The CDR3 DNA follows: TGCGCCAGCAGCCATGTCGTAACTTCAGGGGCCTACGAGCAGTACTTC.

This clonotype was observed at least ten times. This chain connects TRBV7-2 to TRBJ2-1, with D uncertain. Germline values: CDR1 SGHTA, CDR2 FQGNSA. The CDR3 extends over 13 amino acids. Trimming took 2 bases from V and 4 from J, leaving 6 bases between them. CDR3 bases: TGTGCCAGCAGCTTAAACGAGTACAATGAGCAGTTCTTC. Its protein product is CASSLNEYNEQFF.

At least ten counts were recorded for this clonotype. The V call is TRBV5-1, the J call TRBJ2-6; 10 bases are a match to TRBD1. This CDR3 contains 18 residues. CDR1 and CDR2 (germline): SGHRS, YFSETQ. The J segment lost 2 bases and the V segment lost 3 bases, leaving 8 bases of the junction unmatched. The CDR3 region has the DNA TGCGCCAGCAGCTCTCCCGGGACAGGGGTACCTGGGGCCAACGTCCTGACTTTC. It yields the protein CASSSPGTGVPGANVLTF.

The rearrangement links TRBV5-1 to TRBJ2-7; D uncertain. Trimming left V 0 bases short and J 0 bases short, with 7 bases between. The CDR3 covers 14 residues. CDR1 is SGHRS, CDR2 YFSETQ, per germline. This chain's CDR3 is CASSLDTSSYEQYF. The CDR3 nucleotides read TGCGCCAGCAGCTTGGATACCTCCTCCTACGAGCAGTACTTC.

This clonotype has a count of ten or more. The chain uses TRBV19 and TRBJ1-1, with 7 bases identical to TRBD1. Germline values: CDR1 LNHDA, CDR2 SQIVND (reference sequence). Trimming took 1 base from V and 3 from J; bases not matched to a gene: 5. The CDR3 length is 15 residues. CDR3 sequence reads: CASSIAQGGDTEAFF. CDR3 in DNA: TGTGCCAGTAGTATAGCCCAGGGGGGTGACACTGAAGCTTTCTTT.

This clonotype was recorded at least ten times. The rearrangement links TRBV28 to TRBJ1-5; a possible D gene is TRBD1 (5 bases). Trimming cost V 6 bases and J 4 bases, with 13 bases left between them. Germline CDR1 reads MDHEN; CDR2 reads SYDVKM. The CDR3 loop spans 14 amino acids. CDR3 protein: CASSLQVTNQPQHF. The CDR3 nucleotides are TGTGCCAGCAGCCTACAGGTTACGAATCAGCCCCAGCATTTT. The variable domain in full, with the rest retrieved from reference TRBV28 and TRBJ1-5, is DVKVTQSSRYLVKRTGEKVFLECVQDMDHENMFWYRQDPGLGLRLIYFSYDVKMKEKGDIPEGYSVSREKKERFSLILESASTNQTSMYLCASSLQVTNQPQHFGDGTRLSIL.

There are many counts of this clonotype. The junction differs from germline at one of its ends, possibly a read error. This chain joins TRBV7-9 and TRBJ2-5; no reliable D call. This CDR3 region has 14 residues. The germline V gene has CDR1 SEHNR and CDR2 FQNEAQ (reference sequence). Written as DNA, the CDR3 is TGTGCCAGCAGCTTGGGCGGCGGCCAAGAGACCCGGTACTTC. Its translation is CASSLGGGQETRYF.

This clonotype showed up many times. The J gene is TRBJ2-5, the V gene TRBV7-8, with D possibly TRBD2 on 6 matching bases. Deletions cut 5 bases from V and 4 bases from J, with 17 bases between. The CDR3 is 15 amino acids. From germline, CDR1 is SGHVS and CDR2 FQNEAQ. The CDR3 sequence is CASSGGYSRRETQYF. Here the CDR3 DNA reads TGTGCCAGCAGCGGAGGGTACTCCCGCCGAGAGACCCAGTACTTC.

The rearrangement links TRBV6-1 to TRBJ2-3, with 9 bases lining up with TRBD2. Trimming removed 8 bases from V and 4 bases from J; junction bases left unmatched: 4. Germline V gives CDR1 MNHNS, CDR2 SASEGT. CDR3 size: 13 residues. CDR3 nucleotide sequence: TGTGCCAGCTTGCAGCGGGAGGCAGATACGCAGTATTTT. Translated, it gives CASLQREADTQYF.

In its sample, this clonotype was seen many times. The CDR3 sequence is CSATGTNYEQYF. As DNA, the CDR3 is TGCAGTGCTACCGGGACAAACTACGAGCAGTACTTC. The chain uses TRBV20-1 and TRBJ2-7; D is perhaps TRBD1 (6 bases). This CDR3 spans 12 amino acids. The germline CDR1 and CDR2 sequences are DFQATT and SNEGSKA (reference sequence). The germline V and J ends were trimmed by 4 bases and 3 bases, with 10 bases remaining between them.

In this sample, this clonotype turned up many times. This chain connects TRBV28 to TRBJ2-2; D is tentatively TRBD1 or TRBD2 (5 bases each). V was clipped by 6 bases and J by 9 bases, with 11 bases between them. The CDR3 has 12 amino acids. Germline lookup yields CDR1 MDHEN and CDR2 SYDVKM. CDR3 nucleotides: TGTGCCAGCAGCCGGGGCTCCCGGGAGCTGTTTTTT. Translated, it gives CASSRGSRELFF.

This clonotype was picked up many times. The genes are TRBV27 and TRBJ2-5; 9 nucleotides line up with TRBD2. From germline, CDR1 is MNHEY and CDR2 SMNVEV (reference sequence). The CDR3 extends over 16 amino acids. J lost 7 bases, V lost 6 bases, and 15 bases had no gene match. The DNA of the CDR3 is TGTGCCAGCAGGAGGGGGGTAGCGGGAGAATATGGGACCCAGTACTTC. It codes for CASRRGVAGEYGTQYF.

This clonotype was counted many times. J is TRBJ2-1 and V is TRBV12-3 or TRBV12-4; D gene uncertain. Trimming cost V 7 bases and J 10 bases, with 17 bases left between them. The CDR3 contains 13 residues. The CDR3: CASTPELPVEQFF. CDR3 nucleotides: TGTGCCAGCACCCCCGAGCTACCGGTGGAGCAGTTCTTC.

This clonotype was seen a handful of times. This may come from a read error, since a much larger clone is one base off. The conserved phenylalanine or tryptophan normally closing the CDR3 is absent here, so this likely arose from a read error. The rearrangement uses TRBV28 and TRBJ2-5; D is perhaps TRBD1 (6 bases). CDR1 is MDHEN, CDR2 SYDVKM, per germline. The germline V and J ends were trimmed by 5 bases and 5 bases, with 15 bases remaining between them. There are 14 residues in the CDR3. CDR3 nucleotides: TGTGCCAGCAGTCCCCTACAGGGTTGGGAGACCCAGTACTCC. Protein: CASSPLQGWETQYS.

Ten or more counts support this clonotype. The chain is built from TRBV20-1 and TRBJ2-1; D is unresolved. V shed 7 bases and J shed 2 bases, with 12 bases lying between them. Per germline, CDR1 DFQATT and CDR2 SNEGSKA (reference sequence). The CDR3 extends over 13 amino acids. The CDR3 loop is CSVTRLTYNEQFF. The DNA for the CDR3 is TGCAGTGTCACCAGGCTTACCTACAATGAGCAGTTCTTC.

This clonotype came up many times. The chain carries TRBV18 and TRBJ1-1, with TRBD1 as a possible D gene (5 bases). CDR3 length: 16 amino acids. Germline CDR1 and CDR2: KGHSH and LQKENI. V was clipped by 3 bases and J by 5 bases, with 19 bases between them. The DNA of the CDR3 is TGTGCCAGCTCACCCTCAGGGTTAGGCACTTCGACTGAAGCTTTCTTT. It yields the protein CASSPSGLGTSTEAFF.

There are many counts of this clonotype. V usage is TRBV30 and J usage is TRBJ1-6, with D unclear. This CDR3 has 13 amino acids. In germline, CDR1 is GTSNPN, CDR2 SVGIG (reference sequence). Trimming cost V 7 bases and J 6 bases, with 13 bases left between them. CDR3 nucleotides: TGTGCCTCAGGAAAGAACGCTAATTCACCCCTCCACTTT. Translated: CASGKNANSPLHF.